The present T cell receptor (beta chain) was sequenced within a study of siplizumab effects on memory and regulatory T cells. Study details: Pairing was applied to the mixed lymphocyte reactions, which contained siplizumab at 0.8 to 1 ug/mL or no drug. Regarding the study as a whole: Major contributors to the alloresponse seemed to be naive T cells, which also appeared more diverse than memory cells.

Measured with immunoSEQ multiplex PCR; TCRdb has only the in-frame clones, and not every one. The sample includes some 9,900 clones, about half seen only once; the top ten take 20% to 25%. On this clone itself: The antigen remains undetermined.

Germline loops: CDR1 LNHDA, CDR2 SQIVND (reference sequence). With 7 bases removed from V and 0 bases from J, the gap between germline ends came to 12 bases. This CDR3 has 15 amino acids. The authors cocultured the mixed lymphocyte reaction cells at 37 degrees C for approximately six days. A 1:1 mixture was made of responder PBMCs labelled with CFSE and stimulator PBMCs labelled with Violet Dye. The source material was CFSE-low (dividing) CD4+ T cells sorted from an allogeneic mixed lymphocyte reaction. The TCR sequence derives from a human donor in good health; the cells came from an allogeneic mixed lymphocyte reaction. The V call is TRBV19, the J call TRBJ1-4; D call uncertain. For the CDR3, the DNA is TGTGCCAGTAACCGTCAGTCCGCAACTAATGAAAAACTGTTTTTT. This sequence encodes CASNRQSATNEKLFF.